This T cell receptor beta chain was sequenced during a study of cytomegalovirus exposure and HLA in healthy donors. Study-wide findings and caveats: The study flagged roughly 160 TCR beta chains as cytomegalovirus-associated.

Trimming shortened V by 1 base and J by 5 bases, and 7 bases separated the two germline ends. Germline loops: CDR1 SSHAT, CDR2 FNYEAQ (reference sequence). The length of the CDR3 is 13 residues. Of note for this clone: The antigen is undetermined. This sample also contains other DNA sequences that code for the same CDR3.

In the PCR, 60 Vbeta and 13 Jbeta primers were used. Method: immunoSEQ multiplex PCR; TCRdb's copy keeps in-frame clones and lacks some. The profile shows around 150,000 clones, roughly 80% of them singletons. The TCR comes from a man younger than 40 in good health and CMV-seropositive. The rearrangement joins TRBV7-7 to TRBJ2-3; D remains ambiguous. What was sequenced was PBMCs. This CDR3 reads CASSLGGQDTQYF. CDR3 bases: TGTGCCAGCAGCTTAGGAGGTCAAGATACGCAGTATTTT.